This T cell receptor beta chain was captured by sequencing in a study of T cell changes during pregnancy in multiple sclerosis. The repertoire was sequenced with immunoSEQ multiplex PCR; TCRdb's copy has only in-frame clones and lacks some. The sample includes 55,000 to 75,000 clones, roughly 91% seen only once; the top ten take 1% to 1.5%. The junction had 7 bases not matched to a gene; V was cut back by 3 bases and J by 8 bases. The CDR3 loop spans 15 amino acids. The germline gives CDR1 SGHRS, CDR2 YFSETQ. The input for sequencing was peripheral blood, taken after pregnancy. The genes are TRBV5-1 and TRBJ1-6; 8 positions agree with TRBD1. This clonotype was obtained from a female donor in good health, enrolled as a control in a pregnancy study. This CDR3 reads CASSSSDRGDSPLHF. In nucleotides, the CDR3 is TGCGCCAGCAGCTCCTCCGACAGGGGTGATTCACCCCTCCACTTT.